These T cell receptor beta chains were read from a single sample in a study of T cells in localized non-small cell lung cancer. Using immunoSEQ multiplex PCR, the repertoire was profiled, and TCRdb retains in-frame clones only, with some absent. The sample contains some 10,000 clones, roughly 84% of which appear only once. The sample in question was peripheral blood, obtained before any cancer treatment. These receptors all come from a male donor aged 60 or older with stage III lung adenocarcinoma. Each CDR3 is given with its conserved first and last residue. Each record gives: clone size, J gene, D gene, V gene, CDR3 protein, CDR3 DNA. The D gene is left open where the match is weak. A clone size is listed for some rows: how often the clone was seen (once, few, many), or a class if it is expanded.

abundance: .
j_gene: TRBJ2-7
d_gene: TRBD2
v_gene: TRBV4-2
CDR3aa: CASSQGVKGSGGLTYEQYF
CDR3nt: TGTGCCAGCAGCCAGGGGGTTAAGGGGAGCGGGGGCCTTACCTACGAGCAGTACTTC

abundance: once
j_gene: TRBJ2-5
d_gene: TRBD1
v_gene: TRBV29-1
CDR3aa: CSVGNRGTQETQYF
CDR3nt: TGCAGCGTAGGAAACAGGGGAACCCAAGAGACCCAGTACTTC

abundance: once
j_gene: TRBJ1-6
d_gene: .
v_gene: TRBV4-1
CDR3aa: CASSQGVSANSPLHF
CDR3nt: TGCGCCAGCAGCCAAGGGGTGTCAGCGAATTCACCCCTCCACTTT

abundance: .
j_gene: TRBJ2-7
d_gene: .
v_gene: TRBV25-1
CDR3aa: CASSESGVGAAHSYEQYF
CDR3nt: TGTGCCAGCAGTGAATCTGGTGTGGGGGCGGCACACTCCTACGAGCAGTACTTC

abundance: .
j_gene: TRBJ2-5
d_gene: .
v_gene: TRBV19
CDR3aa: CASSPSWGSEETQYF
CDR3nt: TGTGCCAGTAGTCCGTCGTGGGGAAGTGAAGAGACCCAGTACTTC

abundance: .
j_gene: TRBJ1-1
d_gene: .
v_gene: TRBV4-3
CDR3aa: CASSQDRTNTMNTEAFF
CDR3nt: TGCGCCAGCAGCCAAGATCGGACAAACACCATGAACACTGAAGCTTTCTTT

abundance: .
j_gene: TRBJ1-6
d_gene: TRBD1
v_gene: TRBV5-4
CDR3aa: CASSQQGALHNSPLHF
CDR3nt: TGTGCCAGCAGCCAACAGGGGGCGCTTCATAATTCACCCCTCCACTTT

abundance: .
j_gene: TRBJ2-7
d_gene: TRBD1
v_gene: TRBV6-6
CDR3aa: CASSYGDRGLAYEQYF
CDR3nt: TGTGCCAGCAGTTACGGGGACAGGGGCCTTGCCTACGAGCAGTACTTC

abundance: .
j_gene: TRBJ2-1
d_gene: TRBD2
v_gene: TRBV9
CDR3aa: CASSVEGSGGAQEQFF
CDR3nt: TGTGCCAGCAGCGTAGAGGGTAGCGGGGGGGCCCAGGAGCAGTTCTTC

abundance: .
j_gene: TRBJ2-7
d_gene: .
v_gene: TRBV19
CDR3aa: CASQITTGSYEQYF
CDR3nt: TGTGCCAGTCAGATAACTACAGGTTCCTACGAGCAGTACTTC

abundance: once
j_gene: TRBJ1-1
d_gene: .
v_gene: TRBV7-9
CDR3aa: CASSLEAGMNTEAFF
CDR3nt: TGTGCCAGCAGCTTAGAAGCAGGTATGAACACTGAAGCTTTCTTT

abundance: .
j_gene: TRBJ1-5
d_gene: .
v_gene: TRBV7-2
CDR3aa: CASSTTGLRQPQHF
CDR3nt: TGTGCCAGCAGCACCACGGGACTGAGGCAGCCCCAGCATTTT

abundance: .
j_gene: TRBJ1-2
d_gene: .
v_gene: TRBV9
CDR3aa: CASSVVAVEAGYGYTF
CDR3nt: TGTGCCAGCAGCGTAGTGGCGGTGGAGGCAGGGTATGGCTACACCTTC

abundance: .
j_gene: TRBJ1-5
d_gene: .
v_gene: TRBV7-8
CDR3aa: CASSLAAGDSNQPQHF
CDR3nt: TGTGCCAGCAGCTTAGCGGCAGGGGATAGCAATCAGCCCCAGCATTTT

abundance: .
j_gene: TRBJ2-6
d_gene: .
v_gene: TRBV6-6
CDR3aa: CASSYKGGGANVLTF
CDR3nt: TGTGCCAGCAGTTACAAGGGAGGTGGGGCCAACGTCCTGACTTTC

abundance: .
j_gene: TRBJ1-1
d_gene: .
v_gene: TRBV5-1
CDR3aa: CASSSRDKRSEAFF
CDR3nt: TGCGCCAGCAGCTCCCGGGACAAACGTTCAGAAGCTTTCTTT

abundance: .
j_gene: TRBJ2-7
d_gene: .
v_gene: TRBV27
CDR3aa: CASRPAPRSYEQYF
CDR3nt: TGTGCCAGCAGACCCGCGCCCCGCTCCTACGAGCAGTACTTC

abundance: once
j_gene: TRBJ1-1
d_gene: TRBD1
v_gene: TRBV10-3
CDR3aa: CATEDRGGGTEAFF
CDR3nt: TGTGCCACGGAGGACAGGGGAGGGGGCACTGAAGCTTTCTTT

abundance: few
j_gene: TRBJ2-1
d_gene: TRBD1
v_gene: TRBV6-1
CDR3aa: CASSEATGVQSYNEQFF
CDR3nt: TGTGCCAGCAGTGAAGCGACAGGGGTTCAATCCTACAATGAGCAGTTCTTC

abundance: once
j_gene: TRBJ2-1
d_gene: TRBD2
v_gene: TRBV7-2
CDR3aa: CASSLRAGDAYNEQFF
CDR3nt: TGTGCCAGCAGCCTCCGAGCGGGAGACGCCTACAATGAGCAGTTCTTC

abundance: .
j_gene: TRBJ1-2
d_gene: .
v_gene: TRBV5-5
CDR3aa: CASSPPNNYGYTF
CDR3nt: TGTGCCAGCTCGCCCCCTAACAACTATGGCTACACCTTC

abundance: once
j_gene: TRBJ1-1
d_gene: .
v_gene: TRBV7-6
CDR3aa: CASSLISEGMNTEAFF
CDR3nt: TGTGCCAGCAGCTTAATAAGTGAGGGGATGAACACTGAAGCTTTCTTT

abundance: .
j_gene: TRBJ2-5
d_gene: .
v_gene: TRBV7-2
CDR3aa: CASTSGIRETQYF
CDR3nt: TGTGCCAGCACCTCAGGGATTCGGGAGACCCAGTACTTC

abundance: .
j_gene: TRBJ2-5
d_gene: .
v_gene: TRBV7-6
CDR3aa: CASSLGVNQETQYF
CDR3nt: TGTGCCAGCAGCTTAGGGGTCAATCAAGAGACCCAGTACTTC

abundance: .
j_gene: TRBJ1-2
d_gene: .
v_gene: TRBV7-9
CDR3aa: CASSLAGGHQNYGYTF
CDR3nt: TGTGCCAGCAGCTTAGCGGGGGGACACCAAAACTATGGCTACACCTTC

abundance: once
j_gene: TRBJ2-6
d_gene: .
v_gene: TRBV7-3
CDR3aa: CASEPTGSGANVLTF
CDR3nt: TGTGCCAGCGAACCAACAGGGTCTGGGGCCAACGTCCTGACTTTC

abundance: once
j_gene: TRBJ2-4
d_gene: TRBD1
v_gene: TRBV19
CDR3aa: CASSIGTELAKNIQYF
CDR3nt: TGTGCCAGTAGTATCGGGACAGAGTTAGCCAAAAACATTCAGTACTTC

abundance: once
j_gene: TRBJ2-1
d_gene: TRBD1
v_gene: TRBV4-1
CDR3aa: CASSQGTGGSYNEQFF
CDR3nt: TGCGCCAGCAGCCAAGGGACAGGGGGTTCCTACAATGAGCAGTTCTTC

abundance: .
j_gene: TRBJ1-6
d_gene: .
v_gene: TRBV5-4
CDR3aa: CASSLGTGGLGPPLHF
CDR3nt: TGTGCCAGCAGCCTGGGGACCGGTGGTTTAGGTCCACCCCTCCACTTT

abundance: .
j_gene: TRBJ2-7
d_gene: .
v_gene: TRBV4-3
CDR3aa: CASSQDRVAVYEQYF
CDR3nt: TGCGCCAGCAGCCAAGATCGAGTGGCAGTCTACGAGCAGTACTTC

abundance: .
j_gene: TRBJ2-1
d_gene: TRBD2
v_gene: TRBV9
CDR3aa: CASSPGLAGGLKRRSYNEQFF
CDR3nt: TGTGCCAGCAGTCCTGGACTAGCGGGAGGGCTTAAGCGGCGATCCTACAATGAGCAGTTCTTC

abundance: few
j_gene: TRBJ2-7
d_gene: TRBD2
v_gene: TRBV27
CDR3aa: CASSLSPSGRNYEQYF
CDR3nt: TGTGCCAGCAGTTTATCGCCTAGCGGGCGAAACTACGAGCAGTACTTC

abundance: .
j_gene: TRBJ2-1
d_gene: .
v_gene: TRBV5-1
CDR3aa: CASSSRQASYNEQFF
CDR3nt: TGCGCCAGCAGCTCCCGACAGGCCTCCTACAATGAGCAGTTCTTC

abundance: .
j_gene: TRBJ1-6
d_gene: .
v_gene: TRBV11-2
CDR3aa: CASSLGVPGSPLHF
CDR3nt: TGTGCCAGCAGCTTAGGGGTCCCCGGATCACCCCTCCACTTT

abundance: .
j_gene: TRBJ2-7
d_gene: TRBD2
v_gene: TRBV5-1
CDR3aa: CASSLTLADNYEQYF
CDR3nt: TGCGCCAGCAGCTTGACTCTAGCGGATAACTACGAGCAGTACTTC

abundance: .
j_gene: TRBJ2-2
d_gene: TRBD2
v_gene: TRBV9
CDR3aa: CASSPGLAFTGELFF
CDR3nt: TGTGCCAGCAGCCCGGGACTAGCGTTTACCGGGGAGCTGTTTTTT

abundance: .
j_gene: TRBJ1-1
d_gene: .
v_gene: TRBV13
CDR3aa: CASSLGPRGVFF
CDR3nt: TGTGCCAGCAGCTTAGGCCCCAGGGGAGTTTTCTTT

abundance: .
j_gene: TRBJ1-1
d_gene: .
v_gene: TRBV7-8
CDR3aa: CASSYDMNTEAFF
CDR3nt: TGTGCCAGCAGTTATGACATGAACACTGAAGCTTTCTTT

abundance: .
j_gene: TRBJ2-1
d_gene: .
v_gene: TRBV6-7
CDR3aa: CASSYPPEGGGPREQFF
CDR3nt: TGTGCCAGCAGTTACCCCCCGGAGGGGGGAGGGCCCCGGGAGCAGTTCTTC

abundance: once
j_gene: TRBJ1-1
d_gene: .
v_gene: TRBV7-2
CDR3aa: CASSPEGGQEAFF
CDR3nt: TGCGCCAGCAGCCCTGAGGGTGGGCAGGAAGCTTTCTTT

abundance: .
j_gene: TRBJ2-3
d_gene: .
v_gene: TRBV9
CDR3aa: CASSVRPAPADTQYF
CDR3nt: TGTGCCAGCAGCGTAAGACCCGCCCCGGCAGATACGCAGTATTTT

abundance: .
j_gene: TRBJ1-2
d_gene: TRBD1
v_gene: TRBV5-4
CDR3aa: CASSGAGTGGNYGYTF
CDR3nt: TGTGCCAGCAGCGGAGCCGGGACAGGGGGAAACTATGGCTACACCTTC

abundance: .
j_gene: TRBJ2-2
d_gene: TRBD2
v_gene: TRBV19
CDR3aa: CASSMGAGGPTGELFF
CDR3nt: TGTGCCAGTAGTATGGGGGCGGGAGGGCCTACCGGGGAGCTGTTTTTT

abundance: .
j_gene: TRBJ2-1
d_gene: TRBD1
v_gene: TRBV7-9
CDR3aa: CASSSYEPLGTASYNEQFF
CDR3nt: TGTGCCAGCAGCTCTTACGAGCCCTTGGGGACAGCGTCCTACAATGAGCAGTTCTTC

abundance: .
j_gene: TRBJ1-2
d_gene: .
v_gene: TRBV29-1
CDR3aa: CSVGGYTF
CDR3nt: TGCAGCGTTGGTGGCTACACCTTC

abundance: .
j_gene: TRBJ2-1
d_gene: .
v_gene: TRBV4-3
CDR3aa: CASSQAGGEEQFF
CDR3nt: TGCGCCAGCAGCCAAGCCGGGGGTGAAGAGCAGTTCTTC

abundance: .
j_gene: TRBJ1-1
d_gene: .
v_gene: TRBV11-1
CDR3aa: CASSPRTENTEAFF
CDR3nt: TGTGCCAGCAGCCCTCGGACAGAAAACACTGAAGCTTTCTTT

abundance: .
j_gene: TRBJ1-5
d_gene: .
v_gene: TRBV5-8
CDR3aa: CASSSEPDGSEHF
CDR3nt: TGTGCCAGCAGCTCAGAACCGGACGGGAGCGAGCATTTT

abundance: .
j_gene: TRBJ1-1
d_gene: .
v_gene: TRBV5-1
CDR3aa: CASTFGGTNTEAFF
CDR3nt: TGCGCCAGCACCTTCGGGGGAACGAACACTGAAGCTTTCTTT

abundance: .
j_gene: TRBJ1-1
d_gene: TRBD1
v_gene: TRBV5-1
CDR3aa: CASSRTGQGGTEAFF
CDR3nt: TGCGCCAGCAGCCGAACGGGACAGGGAGGAACTGAAGCTTTCTTT